This T cell receptor beta chain was identified in a study of shared clonotypes between healthy human individuals. Study outcomes and limitations: Rarefaction showed that sequencing of sorted subsets was incomplete (despite large depth).

This CDR3 contains 15 residues. The germline V and J ends were trimmed by 3 bases and 1 base, with 9 bases remaining between them. The germline V gene has CDR1 LGHNA and CDR2 YSLEER. For this clone: Its specificity is unknown.

The repertoire was sequenced with immunoSEQ multiplex PCR; TCRdb's copy has only in-frame clones and lacks some. The sample carries approximately 2.1 million clones, approximately 95% recorded once. The sequencing input was naive CD4+ T cells from PBMCs. As to subset: CD45RA+ positively selected. This clonotype was obtained from a man younger than 35 in good health. Some clones in this sample may be carry-over from other donors' samples. The V and J genes are TRBV4-3 and TRBJ2-2; D perhaps matches TRBD1 (6 bases). CDR3: CASSHATGNTGELFF. CDR3 DNA: TGCGCCAGCAGCCACGCGACAGGGAACACCGGGGAGCTGTTTTTT.